This T cell receptor beta chain comes out of a study of blood T cell repertoires in COVID-19. The repertoire was sequenced with immunoSEQ multiplex PCR; TCRdb's copy has only in-frame clones and lacks some. The sample yields 80,000 to 100,000 clones, roughly 80% seen once. The CDR3 has 14 residues. V lost 4 bases and J lost 4, with 10 bases in between. Germline V lookup: CDR1 SGHTA, CDR2 FQGNSA. This clonotype was sampled from a man aged 55-75 years with acute or convalescent COVID-19. V is TRBV7-2 and J is TRBJ1-4; no firm D call. Sequenced: peripheral blood. The CDR3 protein is CASSYRRDNEKLFF. DNA for the CDR3: TGTGCCAGCAGCTATAGGAGGGATAATGAAAAACTGTTTTTT. The entire variable domain, with the rest obtained from reference TRBV7-2 and TRBJ1-4, is as follows: GAGVSQSPSNKVTEKGKDVELRCDPISGHTALYWYRQSLGQGLEFLIYFQGNSAPDKSGLPSDRFSAERTGGSVSTLTIQRTQQEDSAVYLCASSYRRDNEKLFFGSGTQLSVL.